This T cell receptor beta chain was retrieved from a study of patients and donors after allogeneic stem cell transplantation. The CDR3 spans 15 residues. Trimming cost V 6 bases and J 5 bases; bases outside gene matches: 9. CDR1 and CDR2 from the germline V gene are SGHKS and YYEKEE (reference sequence). TCRdb redid the calling of the RT-PCR reads with MiXCR, one entry per CDR3 protein. The data hold roughly 940,000 distinct CDR3 sequences, with roughly 18% observed a single time. The sequencing sample was made of blood, either unsorted or a sorted T cell fraction (not recorded which). V and J are TRBV5-5 and TRBJ2-5; TRBD2 agrees at 11 bases. The TCR comes from a human donor who was either an allogeneic HSCT recipient or a stem cell or donor lymphocyte infusion donor (not recorded which). It is not recorded whose cells these are; they may come from a transplant donor. The chain's CDR3 is CASNSGTSGSETQYF. The CDR3 DNA reads as TGTGCCAGCAACTCCGGGACTAGCGGTTCTGAGACCCAGTACTTC. The variable domain in full, completed from reference TRBV5-5 and TRBJ2-5, reads DAGVTQSPTHLIKTRGQQVTLRCSPISGHKSVSWYQQVLGQGPQFIFQYYEKEERGRGNFPDRFSARQFPNYSSELNVNALLLGDSALYLCASNSGTSGSETQYFGPGTRLLVL.